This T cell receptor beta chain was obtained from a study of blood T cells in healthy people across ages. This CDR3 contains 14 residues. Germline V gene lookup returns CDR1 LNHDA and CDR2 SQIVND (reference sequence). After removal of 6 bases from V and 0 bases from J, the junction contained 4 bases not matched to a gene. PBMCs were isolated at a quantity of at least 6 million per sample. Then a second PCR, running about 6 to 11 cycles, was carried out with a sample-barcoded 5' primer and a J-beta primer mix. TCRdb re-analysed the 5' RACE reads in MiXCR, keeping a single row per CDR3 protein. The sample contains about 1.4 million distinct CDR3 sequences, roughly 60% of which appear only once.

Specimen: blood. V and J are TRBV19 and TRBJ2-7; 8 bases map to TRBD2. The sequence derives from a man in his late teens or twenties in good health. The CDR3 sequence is CASSWREASYEQYF. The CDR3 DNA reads TGTGCCAGTAGCTGGCGGGAGGCCTCCTACGAGCAGTACTTC.